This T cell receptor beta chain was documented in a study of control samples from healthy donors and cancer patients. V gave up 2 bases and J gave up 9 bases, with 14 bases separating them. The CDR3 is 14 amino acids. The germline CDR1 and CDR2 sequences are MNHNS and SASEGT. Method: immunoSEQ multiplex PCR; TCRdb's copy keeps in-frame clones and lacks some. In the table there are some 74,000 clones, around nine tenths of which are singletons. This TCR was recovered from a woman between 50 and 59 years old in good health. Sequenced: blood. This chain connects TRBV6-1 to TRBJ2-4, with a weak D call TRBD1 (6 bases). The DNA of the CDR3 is TGTGCCAGCAGTGAATCACAGGGTGAAGGCATTCAGTACTTC. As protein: CASSESQGEGIQYF.